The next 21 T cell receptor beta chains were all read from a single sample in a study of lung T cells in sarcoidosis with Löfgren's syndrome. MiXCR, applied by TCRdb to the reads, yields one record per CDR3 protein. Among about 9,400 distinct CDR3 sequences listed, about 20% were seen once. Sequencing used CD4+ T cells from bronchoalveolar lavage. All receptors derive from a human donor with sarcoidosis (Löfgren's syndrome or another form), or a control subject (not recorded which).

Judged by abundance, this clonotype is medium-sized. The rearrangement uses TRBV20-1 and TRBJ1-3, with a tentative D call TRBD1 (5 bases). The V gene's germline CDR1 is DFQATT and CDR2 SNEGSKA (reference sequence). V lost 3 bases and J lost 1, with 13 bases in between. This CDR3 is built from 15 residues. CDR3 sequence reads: CSASVPRGSGNTIYF. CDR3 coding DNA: TGCAGTGCTAGCGTCCCGCGGGGGTCTGGAAACACCATATATTTT.

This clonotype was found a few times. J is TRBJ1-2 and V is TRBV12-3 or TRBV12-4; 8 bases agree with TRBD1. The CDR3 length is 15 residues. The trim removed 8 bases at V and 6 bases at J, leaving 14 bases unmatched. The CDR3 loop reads CASPPVGQGLDGYTF. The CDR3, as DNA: TGTGCCAGCCCCCCCGTTGGACAGGGATTAGATGGCTACACCTTC.

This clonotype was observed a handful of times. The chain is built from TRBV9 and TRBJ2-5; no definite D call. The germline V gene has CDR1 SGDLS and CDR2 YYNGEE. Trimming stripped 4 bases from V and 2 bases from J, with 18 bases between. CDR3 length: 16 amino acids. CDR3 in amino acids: CASSRFPQFRQETQYF. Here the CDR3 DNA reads TGTGCCAGCAGCCGTTTCCCCCAGTTTCGTCAAGAGACCCAGTACTTC.

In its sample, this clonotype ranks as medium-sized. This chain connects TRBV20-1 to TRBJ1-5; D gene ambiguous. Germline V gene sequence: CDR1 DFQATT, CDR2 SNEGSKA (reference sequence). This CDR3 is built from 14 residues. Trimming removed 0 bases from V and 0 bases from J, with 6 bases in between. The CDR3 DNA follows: TGCAGTGCTAGAGACGGATATAGCAATCAGCCCCAGCATTTT. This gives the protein CSARDGYSNQPQHF.

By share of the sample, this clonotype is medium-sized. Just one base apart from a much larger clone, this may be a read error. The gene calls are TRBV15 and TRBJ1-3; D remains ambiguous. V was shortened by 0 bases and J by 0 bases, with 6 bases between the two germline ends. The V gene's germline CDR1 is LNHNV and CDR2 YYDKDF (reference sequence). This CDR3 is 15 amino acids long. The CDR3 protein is CATSRDSISGNTIYF. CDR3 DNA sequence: TGTGCCACCAGCAGAGATTCCATCTCTGGAAACACCATATATTTT.

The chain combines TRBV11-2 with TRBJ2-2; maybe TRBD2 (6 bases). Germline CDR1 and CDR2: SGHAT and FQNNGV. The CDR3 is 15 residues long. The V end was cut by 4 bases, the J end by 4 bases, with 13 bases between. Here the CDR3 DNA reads TGTGCCAGCAGCTCGGCCGGGACTGGCACCGGGGAGCTGTTTTTT. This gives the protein CASSSAGTGTGELFF. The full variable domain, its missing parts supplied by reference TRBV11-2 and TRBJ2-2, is EAGVAQSPRYKIIEKRQSVAFWCNPISGHATLYWYQQILGQGPKLLIQFQNNGVVDDSQLPKDRFSAERLKGVDSTLKIQPAKLEDSAVYLCASSSAGTGTGELFFGEGSRLTVL.

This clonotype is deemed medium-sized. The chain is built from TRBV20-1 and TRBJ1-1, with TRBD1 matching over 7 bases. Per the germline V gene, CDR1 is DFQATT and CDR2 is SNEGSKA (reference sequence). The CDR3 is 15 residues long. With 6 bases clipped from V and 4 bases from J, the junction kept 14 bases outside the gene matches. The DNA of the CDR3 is TGCAGTGCCCCCCCCGCGGCCACAGGGGTCACTGAAGCTTTCTTT. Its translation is CSAPPAATGVTEAFF.

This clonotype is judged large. CDR3 in amino acids: CATGHNGYTF. The CDR3 coding sequence is TGTGCCACGGGGCACAATGGCTACACCTTC. The gene calls are TRBV6-1 and TRBJ1-2; the D gene is possibly TRBD1 (5 bases). The CDR3 is made up of 10 amino acids. V was trimmed by 10 bases and J by 6 bases, leaving 9 bases between them. Germline V gene data show CDR1 as MNHNS and CDR2 as SASEGT.

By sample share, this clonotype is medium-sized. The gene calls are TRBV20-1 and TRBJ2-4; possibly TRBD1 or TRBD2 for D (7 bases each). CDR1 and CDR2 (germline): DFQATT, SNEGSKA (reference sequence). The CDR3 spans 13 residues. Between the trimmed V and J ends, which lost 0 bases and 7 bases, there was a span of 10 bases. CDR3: CSARDQGGNIQYF. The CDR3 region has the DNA TGCAGTGCTAGAGATCAGGGGGGGAACATTCAGTACTTC.

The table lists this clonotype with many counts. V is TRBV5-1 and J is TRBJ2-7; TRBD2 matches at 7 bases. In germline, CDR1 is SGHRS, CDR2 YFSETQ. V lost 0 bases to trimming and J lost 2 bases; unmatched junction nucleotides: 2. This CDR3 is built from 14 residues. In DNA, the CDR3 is TGCGCCAGCAGCTTGGGCGGGGGACCCTACGAGCAGTACTTC. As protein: CASSLGGGPYEQYF.

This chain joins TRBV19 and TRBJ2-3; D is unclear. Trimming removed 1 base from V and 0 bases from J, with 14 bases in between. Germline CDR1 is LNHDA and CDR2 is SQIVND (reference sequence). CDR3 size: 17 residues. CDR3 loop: CASSIVVRISSTDTQYF. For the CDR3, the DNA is TGTGCCAGTAGTATAGTCGTACGGATCAGTAGCACAGATACGCAGTATTTT.

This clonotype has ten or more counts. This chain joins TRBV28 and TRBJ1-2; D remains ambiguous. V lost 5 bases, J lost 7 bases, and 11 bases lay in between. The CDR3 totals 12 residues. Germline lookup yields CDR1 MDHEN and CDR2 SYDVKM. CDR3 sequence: CASSPPDGGYTF. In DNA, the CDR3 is TGTGCCAGCAGTCCGCCGGATGGTGGCTACACCTTC.

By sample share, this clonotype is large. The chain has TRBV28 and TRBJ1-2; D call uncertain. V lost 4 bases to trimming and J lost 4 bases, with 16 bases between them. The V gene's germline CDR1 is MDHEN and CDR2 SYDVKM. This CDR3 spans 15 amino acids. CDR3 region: CASSSLPFRSYGYTF. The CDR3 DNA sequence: TGTGCCAGCAGTTCCCTCCCGTTTCGATCCTATGGCTACACCTTC.

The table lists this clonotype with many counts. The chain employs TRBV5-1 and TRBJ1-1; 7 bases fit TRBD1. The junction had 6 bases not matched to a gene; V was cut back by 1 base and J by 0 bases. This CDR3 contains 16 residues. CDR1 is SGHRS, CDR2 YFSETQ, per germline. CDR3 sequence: CASSLPAGGLNTEAFF. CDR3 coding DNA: TGCGCCAGCAGCTTGCCGGCAGGGGGTCTGAACACTGAAGCTTTCTTT.

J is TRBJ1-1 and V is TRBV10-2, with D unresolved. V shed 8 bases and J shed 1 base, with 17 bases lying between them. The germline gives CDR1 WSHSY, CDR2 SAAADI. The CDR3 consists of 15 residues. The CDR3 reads CASVGRAPQNTEAFF. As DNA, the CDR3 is TGCGCCAGCGTTGGGAGGGCACCTCAGAACACTGAAGCTTTCTTT.

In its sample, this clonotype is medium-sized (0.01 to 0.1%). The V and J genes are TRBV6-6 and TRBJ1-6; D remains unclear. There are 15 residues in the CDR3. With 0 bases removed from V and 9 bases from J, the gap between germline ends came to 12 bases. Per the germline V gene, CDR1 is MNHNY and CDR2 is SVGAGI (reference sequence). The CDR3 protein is CASSYSPGRISPLHF. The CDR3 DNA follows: TGTGCCAGCAGTTACTCCCCCGGACGTATTTCACCCCTCCACTTT.

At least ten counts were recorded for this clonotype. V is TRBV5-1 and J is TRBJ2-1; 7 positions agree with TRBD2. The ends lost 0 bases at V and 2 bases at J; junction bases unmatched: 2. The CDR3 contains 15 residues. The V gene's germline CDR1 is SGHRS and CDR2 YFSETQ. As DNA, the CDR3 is TGCGCCAGCAGCTTGGTGGCGGGAGCCTACAATGAGCAGTTCTTC. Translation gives CASSLVAGAYNEQFF.

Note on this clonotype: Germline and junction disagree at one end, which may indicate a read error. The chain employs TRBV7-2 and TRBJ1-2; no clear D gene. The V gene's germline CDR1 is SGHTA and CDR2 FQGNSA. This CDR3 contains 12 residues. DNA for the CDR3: TGTGCCGGCAGCTCCCAAGCCCTAGCTACACAATGG. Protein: CAGSSQALATQW.

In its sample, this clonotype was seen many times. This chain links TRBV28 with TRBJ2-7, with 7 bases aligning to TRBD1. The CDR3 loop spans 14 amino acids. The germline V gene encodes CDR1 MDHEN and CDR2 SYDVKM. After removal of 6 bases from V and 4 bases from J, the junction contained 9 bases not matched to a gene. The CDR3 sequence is CASSFGQVLYEQYF. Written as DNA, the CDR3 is TGTGCCAGCAGCTTTGGACAGGTTCTTTACGAGCAGTACTTC.

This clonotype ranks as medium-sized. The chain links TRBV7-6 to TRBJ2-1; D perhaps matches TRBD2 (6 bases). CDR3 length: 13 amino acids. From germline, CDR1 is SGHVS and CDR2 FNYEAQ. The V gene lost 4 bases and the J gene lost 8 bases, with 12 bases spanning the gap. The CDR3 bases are TGTGCCAGCAGCTCGGGACTTGACGATGAGCAGTTCTTC. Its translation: CASSSGLDDEQFF.

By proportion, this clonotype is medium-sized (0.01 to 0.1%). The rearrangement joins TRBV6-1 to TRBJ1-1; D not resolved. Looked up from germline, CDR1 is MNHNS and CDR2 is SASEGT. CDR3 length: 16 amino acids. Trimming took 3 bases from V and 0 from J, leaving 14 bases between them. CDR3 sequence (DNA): TGTGCCAGCAGTGATCGAGGGTCACCCATGAACACTGAAGCTTTCTTT. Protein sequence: CASSDRGSPMNTEAFF.